The rows below give T cell receptor beta chains drawn from one sample of a study of T cell repertoires in ileal Crohn's disease. Some clones are missing from TCRdb's copy, which holds only in-frame ones; the method was immunoSEQ multiplex PCR. The sample contains 13,000 or so clones, roughly 71% of which appear only once. The sample comprised ileal tissue. All receptors come from an adult with Crohn's disease. CDR3s include the opening cysteine and the closing phenylalanine or tryptophan. A D gene is named only where the DNA matches it firmly. Not every row has a clone size; where given, it reads once, few, many or a size class.

>-|TRBV9|TRBJ1-2|-
CASSVGGDYGYTF
TGTGCCAGCAGCGTAGGGGGGGATTATGGCTACACCTTC
>-|TRBV2|TRBJ2-2|-
CASSGKTANTGELFF
TGTGCCAGCAGTGGCAAGACCGCGAACACCGGGGAGCTGTTTTTT
>-|TRBV5-1|TRBJ2-5|-
CASSLSGGGLETQYF
TGCGCCAGCAGCTTGAGTGGGGGGGGGCTGGAGACCCAGTACTTC
>-|TRBV7-3|TRBJ2-1|-
CASSSQLGSEQFF
TGTGCCAGCAGCTCACAACTAGGTTCTGAGCAGTTCTTC
>few|TRBV10-3|TRBJ1-1|-
CAISEREPEEAFF
TGTGCCATCAGTGAGAGGGAACCTGAAGAAGCTTTCTTT
>-|TRBV5-5|TRBJ2-2|TRBD1
CASSRPWDSTGELFF
TGTGCCAGCAGCCGACCATGGGACAGCACCGGGGAGCTGTTTTTT
>-|TRBV11-2|TRBJ2-2|-
CASSLGIGPILGELFF
TGTGCCAGCAGCTTAGGAATAGGGCCCATCCTCGGGGAGCTGTTTTTT
>-|TRBV18|TRBJ1-6|-
CASSLGIPPPNSPLHF
TGTGCCAGCTCTCTCGGGATTCCGCCGCCAAATTCACCCCTCCACTTT
>-|TRBV27|TRBJ1-1|-
CASSWGVNTEAFF
TGTGCCAGCAGTTGGGGGGTGAATACTGAAGCTTTCTTT
>-|TRBV25-1|TRBJ1-4|-
CASSESRQGPNEKLFF
TGTGCCAGCAGTGAATCCCGGCAGGGCCCTAATGAAAAACTGTTTTTT
>-|TRBV5-1|TRBJ1-1|-
CASNGGDFTEAFF
TGCGCCAGCAACGGGGGGGATTTCACTGAAGCTTTCTTT
>-|TRBV11-2|TRBJ2-7|-
CASSDNGGGTQQYF
TGTGCCAGCAGCGATAATGGCGGAGGGACACAGCAGTACTTC
>-|TRBV9|TRBJ1-4|-
CASSTGLLGKEKLFF
TGTGCCAGCAGCACGGGACTTTTAGGGAAGGAAAAACTGTTTTTT
>-|TRBV7-2|TRBJ2-2|-
CATKGMEKTGELFF
TGTGCCACCAAGGGCATGGAGAAAACCGGGGAGCTGTTTTTT
>-|TRBV2|TRBJ1-3|-
CASSEGAIGGNTIYF
TGTGCCAGCAGTGAAGGGGCGATAGGTGGAAACACCATATATTTT
>-|TRBV9|TRBJ2-5|-
CASSVTGQETQYF
TGTGCCAGCAGCGTAACTGGCCAAGAGACCCAGTACTTC
>-|TRBV9|TRBJ1-1|-
CASSVDGDSEAFF
TGTGCCAGCAGCGTAGACGGGGATTCTGAAGCTTTCTTT
>-|TRBV28|TRBJ1-1|-
CAYQRGEHTEAFF
TGTGCCTACCAGAGGGGGGAGCACACTGAAGCTTTCTTT
>-|TRBV5-4|TRBJ2-7|TRBD1
CASSAGGPYEQYF
TGTGCCAGCAGCGCAGGGGGCCCATACGAGCAGTACTTC
>medium-sized|TRBV21-1|TRBJ2-7|-
CASSNPQRQGKEQYF
TGTGCCAGCAGCAACCCGCAGCGTCAGGGAAAGGAGCAGTACTTC
>-|TRBV6-7|TRBJ2-7|TRBD1
CASRLKGQGAIIEQYF
TGTGCCAGCAGGCTAAAGGGACAGGGGGCGATTATCGAGCAGTACTTC
>few|TRBV6-5|TRBJ1-2|-
CASSDRYGYTF
TGTGCCAGCTCCGATCGATATGGCTACACCTTC